Following are 20 T cell receptor beta chains from one sample sequenced in a study of blood T cell repertoires in COVID-19. Using immunoSEQ multiplex PCR, the repertoire was profiled, and TCRdb retains in-frame clones only, with some absent. The data hold about 240,000 clones, with roughly 80% observed a single time. Sequencing input: peripheral blood. These receptors came from a woman aged 60-70 years with active or convalescent COVID-19.

J is TRBJ1-4 and V is TRBV5-1; the match to TRBD1 covers 9 bases. Germline V gives CDR1 SGHRS, CDR2 YFSETQ. Germline trimming cut 3 bases from V and 8 bases from J; bases unmatched to any gene: 5. The CDR3 consists of 14 residues. The CDR3 loop is CASSWGQGQEKLFF. The CDR3 DNA sequence: TGCGCCAGCAGCTGGGGACAGGGCCAGGAAAAACTGTTTTTT. The whole variable domain, remainder taken from reference TRBV5-1 and TRBJ1-4, is KAGVTQTPRYLIKTRGQQVTLSCSPISGHRSVSWYQQTPGQGLQFLFEYFSETQRNKGNFPGRFSGRQFSNSRSEMNVSTLELGDSALYLCASSWGQGQEKLFFGSGTQLSVL.

The chain links TRBV19 to TRBJ2-3; 8 bases map to TRBD1. The V gene's germline CDR1 is LNHDA and CDR2 SQIVND (reference sequence). With 6 bases clipped from V and 4 bases from J, the junction kept 12 bases outside the gene matches. The length of the CDR3 is 16 residues. CDR3 residues: CASSPLRDRWPDTQYF. In DNA, the CDR3 is TGTGCCAGTAGCCCACTCCGGGACAGGTGGCCAGATACGCAGTATTTT.

The rearrangement uses TRBV14 and TRBJ1-2; D not resolved. CDR1 and CDR2 from the germline V gene are SGHDN and FVKESK. The V end was cut by 3 bases, the J end by 5 bases, with 7 bases between. The CDR3 sequence is 12 residues long. For the CDR3, the DNA is TGTGCCAGCAGCCAGGCTGTGTATGGCTACACCTTC. Amino acids: CASSQAVYGYTF.

The chain is built from TRBV7-2 and TRBJ2-5, with a possible D match to TRBD1 (6 bases). V lost 1 base and J lost 6, with 12 bases in between. Germline CDR1 SGHTA, CDR2 FQGNSA. This CDR3 has 14 amino acids. CDR3 in amino acids: CASSLGQVDKTQYF. CDR3 nucleotides: TGTGCCAGCAGCTTAGGACAGGTGGACAAGACCCAGTACTTC.

V usage is TRBV27 and J usage is TRBJ1-3, with 7 bases identical to TRBD1. V shed 4 bases, J shed 4 bases, and the junction held 7 bases outside the gene matches. Germline CDR1 is MNHEY and CDR2 is SMNVEV (reference sequence). The CDR3 has 15 amino acids. The CDR3 bases are TGTGCCAGCAGTTACAGGGGTTCTACAGGAAACACCATATATTTT. Encoded protein: CASSYRGSTGNTIYF.

The J gene is TRBJ2-5, the V gene TRBV3-1 (or the pseudogene TRBV3-2); D remains ambiguous. Germline V gives CDR1 LGHDT, CDR2 YNNKEL (reference sequence). Trimming removed 0 bases at V and 1 base at J, with 9 bases between. The CDR3 is made up of 15 amino acids. This chain's CDR3 is CASSQEYGSQETQYF. As DNA, the CDR3 is TGTGCCAGCAGCCAAGAATACGGGTCCCAAGAGACCCAGTACTTC.

This sequence joins TRBV2 and TRBJ1-6; D is perhaps TRBD1 (6 bases). This CDR3 is 15 amino acids long. CDR1 is SNHLY and CDR2 is FYNNEI in the germline V gene. Trimming removed 6 bases from V and 6 bases from J, with 15 bases in between. The CDR3 protein is CASRGRGAGNSPLHF. The CDR3 nucleotides are TGTGCCAGCAGGGGCCGGGGGGCTGGTAATTCACCCCTCCACTTT.

This clone was detected a few times. The chain links TRBV10-3 to TRBJ2-1; 7 bases agree with TRBD1. V lost 3 bases, J lost 5 bases, and 7 bases stayed unmatched. Germline lookup yields CDR1 ENHRY and CDR2 SYGVKD. The CDR3 has 15 residues. The CDR3 bases are TGTGCCATCAGTGACTTGACAGGGCCAGACAATGAGCAGTTCTTC. Translation gives CAISDLTGPDNEQFF.

J is TRBJ1-2 and V is TRBV29-1; no reliable D call. With 4 bases removed from V and 6 bases from J, the gap between germline ends came to 6 bases. The CDR3 length is 10 residues. Germline V gene lookup returns CDR1 SQVTM and CDR2 ANQGSEA. CDR3 in amino acids: CSVAGNGYTF. The CDR3 DNA sequence: TGCAGCGTTGCCGGGAATGGCTACACCTTC. Together with reference TRBV29-1 and TRBJ1-2, the CDR3 gives the full variable domain: SAVISQKPSRDICQRGTSLTIQCQVDSQVTMMFWYRQQPGQSLTLIATANQGSEATYESGFVIDKFPISRPNLTFSTLTVSNMSPEDSSIYLCSVAGNGYTFGSGTRLTVV.

This chain uses TRBV29-1 with TRBJ2-1; D not resolved. V lost 2 bases, J lost 1 base, and 9 bases lay in between. This CDR3 comprises 14 residues. Germline CDR1 is SQVTM and CDR2 is ANQGSEA. CDR3 residues: CSVEPADSYNEQFF. In DNA form, the CDR3 reads TGCAGCGTTGAACCGGCGGATTCCTACAATGAGCAGTTCTTC.

V and J are TRBV2 and TRBJ2-6; D is ambiguous. The CDR3 runs 16 residues. The V and J ends lost 6 bases and 2 bases respectively, with 14 bases between them. Germline CDR1 and CDR2: SNHLY and FYNNEI. In DNA form, the CDR3 reads TGTGCCAGCAGGGCCGGAGTGGGTGCTGGGGCCAACGTCCTGACTTTC. Translation: CASRAGVGAGANVLTF. Filled out from reference TRBV2 and TRBJ2-6, the complete variable domain reads EPEVTQTPSHQVTQMGQEVILRCVPISNHLYFYWYRQILGQKVEFLVSFYNNEISEKSEIFDDQFSVERPDGSNFTLKIRSTKLEDSAMYFCASRAGVGAGANVLTFGAGSRLTVL.

V and J are TRBV19 and TRBJ1-2; possibly TRBD1 for D (5 bases). Per germline, CDR1 LNHDA and CDR2 SQIVND (reference sequence). V lost 4 bases and J 8 bases, leaving 17 bases between the germline ends. The CDR3 consists of 14 residues. The CDR3 nucleotides read TGTGCCAGTAGTAGCGGGGCAGAATTGCGGGGCTACACCTTC. Its translation: CASSSGAELRGYTF. Supplemented by reference TRBV19 and TRBJ1-2, the full variable domain reads DGGITQSPKYLFRKEGQNVTLSCEQNLNHDAMYWYRQDPGQGLRLIYYSQIVNDFQKGDIAEGYSVSREKKESFPLTVTSAQKNPTAFYLCASSSGAELRGYTFGSGTRLTVV.

The rearrangement links TRBV6-5 to TRBJ2-1; TRBD2 matches at 14 bases. Germline assignment: CDR1 MNHEY and CDR2 SVGAGI. Trimming removed 8 bases from V and 6 bases from J; junction bases left unmatched: 6. The length of the CDR3 is 15 residues. The CDR3 here is CASVAGTSGGNEQFF. As DNA, the CDR3 is TGTGCCAGCGTGGCGGGGACTAGCGGGGGCAATGAGCAGTTCTTC.

V usage is TRBV6-5 and J usage is TRBJ2-1; D is possibly TRBD1 (5 bases). The CDR3 has 15 residues. Germline V gives CDR1 MNHEY, CDR2 SVGAGI. Trimming shortened V by 5 bases and J by 7 bases, and 18 bases separated the two germline ends. CDR3 amino acids: CASSPAGQGRNEQFF. CDR3 bases: TGTGCCAGCAGTCCCGCCGGGCAGGGCAGGAATGAGCAGTTCTTC.

This chain connects TRBV18 to TRBJ2-5; 11 bases match TRBD2. The CDR3 contains 15 residues. Germline CDR1 and CDR2: KGHSH and LQKENI. V gave up 6 bases and J gave up 5 bases; unmatched junction bases: 8. Here the CDR3 reads CASSLKLAGVETQYF. CDR3 in DNA: TGTGCCAGCTCCCTCAAACTAGCGGGGGTGGAGACCCAGTACTTC.

This clone was counted once. Other DNA sequences within the sample encode an identical CDR3. The chain carries TRBV18 and TRBJ1-1; D unresolved. Germline V gene data show CDR1 as KGHSH and CDR2 as LQKENI. The V and J ends lost 5 bases and 0 bases respectively, with 7 bases between them. The CDR3 length is 13 residues. The CDR3 spells CASSEGMNTEAFF. As DNA, the CDR3 is TGTGCCAGCTCAGAGGGAATGAACACTGAAGCTTTCTTT.

The chain combines TRBV9 with TRBJ2-4; D is unresolved. Germline CDR1 reads SGDLS; CDR2 reads YYNGEE. The CDR3 sequence is 15 residues long. The V gene lost 0 bases and the J gene lost 9 bases, with 16 bases spanning the gap. The CDR3 nucleotides are TGTGCCAGCAGCGTAGGTGGAGATAAGGCTGGCATTCAGTACTTC. Its translation: CASSVGGDKAGIQYF.

DNA for the CDR3: TGCGCCAGCAGACTAGCGTCGGGGAACTATGAGCAGTTCTTC. Amino acid sequence: CASRLASGNYEQFF. The chain employs TRBV4-3 and TRBJ2-1; 7 nucleotides match TRBD2. Per germline, CDR1 LGHNA and CDR2 YSLEER. The CDR3 covers 14 residues. The V gene end was trimmed by 6 bases and the J gene end by 8 bases; junction bases not matched to a gene: 10.

V usage is TRBV10-3 and J usage is TRBJ1-2; the match to TRBD1 covers 7 bases. V shed 4 bases and J 8 bases; nucleotides not matched to a gene: 16. The length of the CDR3 is 16 residues. CDR1 and CDR2 from the germline V gene are ENHRY and SYGVKD. The CDR3 DNA is TGTGCCATCAGTGGGGATGAGACAGGGAGGTCCGGCGGCTACACCTTC. It is translated as CAISGDETGRSGGYTF.

This chain uses TRBV4-1 with TRBJ2-7; possibly TRBD1 for D (7 bases). The V end lost 1 base, the J end lost 2 bases, and 15 bases lay between the germline ends. This CDR3 has 16 residues. CDR1 and CDR2 (germline): MGHRA, YSYEKL. CDR3 in DNA: TGCGCCAGCAGCCAAGCAGGGGGGACGGGGGCCTACGAGCAGTACTTC. The encoded protein is CASSQAGGTGAYEQYF.